This T cell receptor beta chain was observed in a study of blood T cell repertoires in COVID-19. About the research overall: Acute and convalescent COVID-19 specimens originated in the United States, Italy and Spain.

This clone was seen a few times. Per germline, CDR1 SGDLS and CDR2 YYNGEE. The CDR3 spans 13 residues. V gave up 4 bases and J gave up 6 bases, with 13 bases separating them. Profiled with immunoSEQ multiplex PCR; TCRdb holds only in-frame clones, not every one. The profile shows about 250,000 clones, 75% to 85% of them singletons. Clinical history as reported by participants underpinned cohort assignment. Sequencing used PBMCs or T cells enriched from blood (not recorded which). This chain joins TRBV9 and TRBJ1-1; D not certain. The clonotype comes from a woman aged 50 to 65 with acute COVID-19. For the CDR3, the DNA is TGTGCCAGCAGCCCTTGGGCGGGGTCTGAAGCTTTCTTT. As protein: CASSPWAGSEAFF.